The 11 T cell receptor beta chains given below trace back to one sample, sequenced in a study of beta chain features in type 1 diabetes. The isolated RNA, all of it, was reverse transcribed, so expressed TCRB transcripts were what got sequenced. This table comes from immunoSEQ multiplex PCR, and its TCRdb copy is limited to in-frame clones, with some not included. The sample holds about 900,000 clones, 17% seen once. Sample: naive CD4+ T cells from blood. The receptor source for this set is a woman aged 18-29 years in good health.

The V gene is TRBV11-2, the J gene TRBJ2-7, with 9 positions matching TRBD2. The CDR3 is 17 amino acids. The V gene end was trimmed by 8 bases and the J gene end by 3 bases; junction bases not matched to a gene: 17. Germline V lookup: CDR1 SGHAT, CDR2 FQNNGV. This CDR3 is CASSGGLAYIAGYEQYF. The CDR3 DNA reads TGTGCCAGCTCCGGGGGACTAGCTTATATCGCCGGCTACGAGCAGTACTTC.

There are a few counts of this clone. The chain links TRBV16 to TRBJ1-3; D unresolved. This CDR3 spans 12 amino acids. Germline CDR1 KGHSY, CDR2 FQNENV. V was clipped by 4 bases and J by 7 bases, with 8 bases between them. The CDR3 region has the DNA TGTGCCAGCAGCCCGATGACCAACACCATATATTTT. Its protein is CASSPMTNTIYF. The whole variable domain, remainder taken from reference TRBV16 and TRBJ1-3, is GEEVAQTPKHLVRGEGQKAKLYCAPIKGHSYVFWYQQVLKNEFKFLISFQNENVFDETGMPKERFSAKCLPNSPCSLEIQATKLEDSAVYFCASSPMTNTIYFGEGSWLTVV.

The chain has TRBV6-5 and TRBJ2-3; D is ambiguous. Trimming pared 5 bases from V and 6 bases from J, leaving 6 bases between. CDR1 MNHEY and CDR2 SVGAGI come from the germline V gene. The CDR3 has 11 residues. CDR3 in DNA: TGTGCCAGCAGTAATTGGGATACGCAGTATTTT. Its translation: CASSNWDTQYF.

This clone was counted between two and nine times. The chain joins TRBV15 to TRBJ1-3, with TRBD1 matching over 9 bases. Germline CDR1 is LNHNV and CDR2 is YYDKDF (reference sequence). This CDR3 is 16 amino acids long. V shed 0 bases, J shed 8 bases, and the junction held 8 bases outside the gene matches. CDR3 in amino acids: CATSRESWTGVDTIYF. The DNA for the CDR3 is TGTGCCACCAGCAGAGAATCGTGGACAGGGGTAGACACCATATATTTT. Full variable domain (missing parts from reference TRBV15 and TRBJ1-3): DAMVIQNPRYQVTQFGKPVTLSCSQTLNHNVMYWYQQKSSQAPKLLFHYYDKDFNNEADTPDNFQSRRPNTSFCFLDIRSPGLGDTAMYLCATSRESWTGVDTIYFGEGSWLTVV.

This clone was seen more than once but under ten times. In nucleotides, the CDR3 is TGCAGCGCCCGACCTGACTTAAACACTGAAGCTTTCTTT. As protein: CSARPDLNTEAFF. V and J are TRBV29-1 and TRBJ1-1, with D hard to call. Trimming stripped 7 bases from V and 2 bases from J, with 14 bases between. CDR3 length: 13 amino acids. Germline V gene data show CDR1 as SQVTM and CDR2 as ANQGSEA.

The DNA of the CDR3 is TGTGCATCGGGGCCGGGGCCGGCTTATGGCTACACCTTC. Translating gives CASGPGPAYGYTF. V and J are TRBV6-5 and TRBJ1-2; the D gene is possibly TRBD1 (5 bases). From germline, CDR1 is MNHEY and CDR2 SVGAGI. The CDR3 covers 13 residues.

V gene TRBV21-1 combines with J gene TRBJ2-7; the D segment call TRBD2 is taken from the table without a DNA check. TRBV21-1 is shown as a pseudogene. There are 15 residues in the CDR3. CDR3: CASKIKGARRYEQYF. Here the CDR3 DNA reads TGTGCCAGCAAAATTAAGGGAGCGCGAAGGTACGAGCAGTACTTC.

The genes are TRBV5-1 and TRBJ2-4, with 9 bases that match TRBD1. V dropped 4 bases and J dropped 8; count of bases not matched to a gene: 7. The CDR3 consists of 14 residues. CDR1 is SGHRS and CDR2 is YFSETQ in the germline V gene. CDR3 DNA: TGCGCCAGCAGCCCTGGGACAGGGTTGGACATTCAGTACTTC. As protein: CASSPGTGLDIQYF.

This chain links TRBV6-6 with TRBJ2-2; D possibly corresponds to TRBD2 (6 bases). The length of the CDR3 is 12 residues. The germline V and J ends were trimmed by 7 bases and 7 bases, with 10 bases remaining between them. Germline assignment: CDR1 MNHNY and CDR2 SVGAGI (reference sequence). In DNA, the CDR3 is TGTGCCAGCACCCGGGACTTCGGGGAGCTGTTTTTT. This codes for CASTRDFGELFF.

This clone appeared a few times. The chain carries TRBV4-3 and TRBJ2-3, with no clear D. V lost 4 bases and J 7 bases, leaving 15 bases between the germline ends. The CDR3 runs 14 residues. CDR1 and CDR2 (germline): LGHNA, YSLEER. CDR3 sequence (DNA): TGCGCCAGCAGCCCCGGGCCGCGATCCCATACGCAGTATTTT. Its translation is CASSPGPRSHTQYF.

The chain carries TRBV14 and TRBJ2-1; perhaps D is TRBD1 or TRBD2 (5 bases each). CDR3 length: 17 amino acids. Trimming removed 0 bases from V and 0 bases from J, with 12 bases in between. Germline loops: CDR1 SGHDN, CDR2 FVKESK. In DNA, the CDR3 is TGTGCCAGCAGCCAAGATCGGGACGGGGTCTCCTACAATGAGCAGTTCTTC. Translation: CASSQDRDGVSYNEQFF.